Shown below are 21 T cell receptor beta chains from a single sample sequenced in a study of T cell changes during pregnancy in multiple sclerosis. Some clones are missing from TCRdb's copy, which holds only in-frame ones; the method was immunoSEQ multiplex PCR. There are 60,000 to 75,000 clones in the sample; about nine tenths occur only once, and 1.4% lies in the top ten. The specimen was peripheral blood, collected in the third trimester of pregnancy. The receptors derive from a female donor with multiple sclerosis, enrolled in a pregnancy study.

The rearrangement links TRBV7-2 to TRBJ1-2, with a tentative D call TRBD1 (6 bases). V was clipped by 5 bases and J by 3 bases, with 16 bases between them. The CDR3 length is 15 residues. Germline CDR1 reads SGHTA; CDR2 reads FQGNSA. CDR3 sequence reads: CASSPGRSGDYGYTF. In DNA form, the CDR3 reads TGTGCCAGCAGCCCCGGCAGGTCAGGGGACTATGGCTACACCTTC.

The chain has TRBV11-1 and TRBJ2-1; 8 bases are shared with TRBD1. The germline V gene encodes CDR1 SGHAT and CDR2 FQDESV (reference sequence). J gave up 4 bases and V 5 bases, and 10 bases lay outside the gene matches. The CDR3 is made up of 16 amino acids. CDR3 sequence reads: CASSRPGGAEYNEQFF. Here the CDR3 DNA reads TGTGCCAGCAGCCGTCCAGGGGGCGCGGAATACAATGAGCAGTTCTTC.

The V call is TRBV4-1, the J call TRBJ2-5, with TRBD2 identical over 8 bases. Germline V gives CDR1 MGHRA, CDR2 YSYEKL. CDR3 length: 15 residues. With V trimmed by 4 bases and J by 7 bases, 11 bases remained unmatched. As DNA, the CDR3 is TGCGCCAGCAGCCCAGCTAACCTCGGGGGGGGGACCCAGTACTTC. It yields the protein CASSPANLGGGTQYF.

This clone was observed a few times. The chain couples TRBV29-1 to TRBJ1-2; 7 nucleotides line up with TRBD1. Germline CDR1 reads SQVTM; CDR2 reads ANQGSEA. After removal of 6 bases from V and 3 bases from J, the junction contained 10 bases not matched to a gene. The length of the CDR3 is 14 residues. The DNA of the CDR3 is TGCAGCGTACTACGGAGTGGACAGGACTATGGCTACACCTTC. This translates into CSVLRSGQDYGYTF.

The genes are TRBV30 and TRBJ2-2; 13 bases agree with TRBD2. This CDR3 has 18 residues. V shed 2 bases and J 7 bases; nucleotides not matched to a gene: 13. Looked up from germline, CDR1 is GTSNPN and CDR2 is SVGIG (reference sequence). The CDR3 coding sequence is TGTGCCTGGAGTCATGGACTAGCGGGGGCCGGTAGTGACGGGGAGCTGTTTTTT. Protein sequence: CAWSHGLAGAGSDGELFF. The full variable domain, completed using reference TRBV30 and TRBJ2-2, is SQTIHQWPATLVQPVGSPLSLECTVEGTSNPNLYWYRQAAGRGLQLLFYSVGIGQISSEVPQNLSASRPQDRQFILSSKKLLLSDSGFYLCAWSHGLAGAGSDGELFFGEGSRLTVL.

V and J are TRBV5-6 and TRBJ2-7; D call uncertain. The germline CDR1 and CDR2 sequences are SGHDT and YYEEEE. The ends were cut back, 1 base at V and 7 bases at J, with 12 bases in the middle. There are 13 residues in the CDR3. The CDR3 protein is CASSLFVRWEQYF. The CDR3 coding sequence is TGTGCCAGCAGCTTGTTTGTCAGGTGGGAGCAGTACTTC.

The chain has TRBV7-9 and TRBJ2-1, with 15 bases fitting TRBD2. Trimming cost V 5 bases and J 3 bases; bases outside gene matches: 5. This CDR3 comprises 17 residues. Germline CDR1 SEHNR, CDR2 FQNEAQ (reference sequence). The chain's CDR3 is CASSMGTSGGFYNEQFF. The DNA for the CDR3 is TGTGCCAGCAGCATGGGGACTAGCGGGGGGTTCTACAATGAGCAGTTCTTC.

This chain uses TRBV10-3 with TRBJ1-2; 8 bases fit TRBD1. CDR3 length equals 14 residues. The V gene end was trimmed by 1 base and the J gene end by 8 bases; junction bases not matched to a gene: 6. CDR1 ENHRY and CDR2 SYGVKD come from the germline V gene. The CDR3 protein is CAISELDRVHGYTF. CDR3 bases: TGTGCCATCAGTGAGTTGGACAGGGTGCACGGCTACACCTTC.

This chain connects TRBV28 to TRBJ1-3; D ambiguous. This CDR3 has 14 amino acids. Germline V gene sequence: CDR1 MDHEN, CDR2 SYDVKM. The V end lost 9 bases, the J end lost 3 bases, and 15 bases lay between the germline ends. The CDR3: CARQKQTNGNTIYF. The CDR3 DNA follows: TGTGCCAGACAGAAACAAACCAATGGAAACACCATATATTTT.

This sequence joins TRBV5-1 and TRBJ1-4; unclear D gene. The CDR3 spans 14 residues. Trimming took off 1 base at V and 8 bases at J, with 12 bases between the two ends. Germline V CDR1 and CDR2: SGHRS, YFSETQ. For the CDR3, the DNA is TGCGCCAGCAGCTTGCAAGGGAGCCAAGAAAAACTGTTTTTT. Its protein product is CASSLQGSQEKLFF. Filled out from reference TRBV5-1 and TRBJ1-4, the complete variable domain reads KAGVTQTPRYLIKTRGQQVTLSCSPISGHRSVSWYQQTPGQGLQFLFEYFSETQRNKGNFPGRFSGRQFSNSRSEMNVSTLELGDSALYLCASSLQGSQEKLFFGSGTQLSVL.

This chain uses TRBV18 with TRBJ2-1; the match to TRBD2 covers 12 bases. Losses at the gene ends were 3 bases for V and 4 bases for J; bases not matched to a gene: 7. The CDR3 sequence is 17 residues long. Germline V gives CDR1 KGHSH, CDR2 LQKENI. This CDR3 is CASSPLNLAGGYNEQFF. The CDR3 DNA is TGTGCCAGCTCACCGTTGAACCTAGCGGGGGGGTACAATGAGCAGTTCTTC.

This clone was seen a single time. The rearrangement uses TRBV7-3 and TRBJ1-6; TRBD1 might be the D (5 bases). Germline V CDR1 and CDR2: SGHTA, FQGTGA. The CDR3 totals 15 residues. Deletions cut 2 bases from V and 7 bases from J, with 12 bases between. The CDR3 DNA reads TGTGCCAGCAGCTTATTGGGGCTGAGGAATTCACCCCTCCACTTT. This encodes CASSLLGLRNSPLHF.

The V gene is TRBV2, the J gene TRBJ2-5; 7 nucleotides agree with TRBD2. In germline, CDR1 is SNHLY, CDR2 FYNNEI. V dropped 3 bases and J dropped 5; count of bases not matched to a gene: 9. The CDR3 sequence is 15 residues long. This CDR3 is CASSDSLAGVETQYF. CDR3 nucleotides: TGTGCCAGCAGTGATTCTTTAGCGGGTGTTGAGACCCAGTACTTC. Drawing the rest from reference TRBV2 and TRBJ2-5, the complete variable domain is EPEVTQTPSHQVTQMGQEVILRCVPISNHLYFYWYRQILGQKVEFLVSFYNNEISEKSEIFDDQFSVERPDGSNFTLKIRSTKLEDSAMYFCASSDSLAGVETQYFGPGTRLLVL.

This clone occurred once. The rearrangement joins TRBV5-1 to TRBJ2-5; D is ambiguous. CDR3 length: 14 residues. Looked up from germline, CDR1 is SGHRS and CDR2 is YFSETQ. V was pared by 0 bases and J by 1 base, with 7 bases between. The CDR3 here is CASSLGAAQETQYF. CDR3 in DNA: TGCGCCAGCAGCTTGGGGGCAGCCCAAGAGACCCAGTACTTC.

The J gene is TRBJ1-2, the V gene TRBV15, with D uncertain. V lost 6 bases to trimming and J lost 3 bases, with 11 bases between them. This CDR3 has 13 residues. Germline CDR1 is LNHNV and CDR2 is YYDKDF (reference sequence). This CDR3 reads CATSPGSDYGYTF. The CDR3 DNA reads as TGTGCCACCAGTCCGGGGTCGGACTATGGCTACACCTTC.

The chain links TRBV27 to TRBJ2-7; TRBD1 aligns across 7 bases. Germline lookup yields CDR1 MNHEY and CDR2 SMNVEV (reference sequence). This CDR3 is 15 amino acids long. J lost 2 bases, V lost 5 bases, and 9 bases had no gene match. CDR3 in DNA: TGTGCCAGCAGTGATGCCGGGACAGATGCCTACGAGCAGTACTTC. It specifies CASSDAGTDAYEQYF.

The J gene is TRBJ2-1, the V gene TRBV2; D possibly corresponds to TRBD1 (6 bases). Trimming pared 6 bases from V and 6 bases from J, leaving 12 bases between. Germline assignment: CDR1 SNHLY and CDR2 FYNNEI. The CDR3 spans 13 residues. CDR3 in amino acids: CASRLQGLNEQFF. CDR3 DNA: TGTGCCAGCAGGCTGCAGGGGCTCAATGAGCAGTTCTTC.

As DNA, the CDR3 is TGTGCCAGCAGTGAAGCATGGCGGGGCTCCTACGAGCAGTACTTC. Its protein product is CASSEAWRGSYEQYF. The chain is built from TRBV6-1 and TRBJ2-7, with D possibly matching TRBD2 (6 bases). V was pared by 0 bases and J by 0 bases, with 9 bases between. CDR1 and CDR2 from the germline V gene are MNHNS and SASEGT. This CDR3 spans 15 amino acids.

The V gene is TRBV6-4, the J gene TRBJ2-3; 7 bases match TRBD2. CDR1 is MRHNA, CDR2 SNTAGT, per germline. J gave up 3 bases and V 6 bases, and 12 bases lay outside the gene matches. The CDR3 sequence is 16 residues long. The CDR3 region has the DNA TGTGCCAGCAGCCCTATGACTAGCAGCGGGACAGATACGCAGTATTTT. Protein: CASSPMTSSGTDTQYF.

This CDR3 reads CASSLVTGPRASYTGELFF. CDR3 nucleotide sequence: TGTGCCAGCAGCTTAGTAACCGGACCGAGGGCGAGTTACACCGGGGAGCTGTTTTTT. The chain has TRBV7-2 and TRBJ2-2; tentative D call: TRBD2 (5 bases). V lost 1 base to trimming and J lost 3 bases, with 21 bases between them. The CDR3 loop spans 19 amino acids. CDR1 is SGHTA and CDR2 is FQGNSA in the germline V gene.

The CDR3 DNA is TGTGCCAGCAGTTACCGTGGCACAGTTGCAACTAATGAAAAACTGTTTTTT. Translating it yields CASSYRGTVATNEKLFF. This sequence joins TRBV6-8 and TRBJ1-4; unclear D gene. This CDR3 region has 17 residues. The germline V and J ends were trimmed by 2 bases and 0 bases, with 13 bases remaining between them. The germline CDR1 and CDR2 sequences are MNHGY and SAAAGT.